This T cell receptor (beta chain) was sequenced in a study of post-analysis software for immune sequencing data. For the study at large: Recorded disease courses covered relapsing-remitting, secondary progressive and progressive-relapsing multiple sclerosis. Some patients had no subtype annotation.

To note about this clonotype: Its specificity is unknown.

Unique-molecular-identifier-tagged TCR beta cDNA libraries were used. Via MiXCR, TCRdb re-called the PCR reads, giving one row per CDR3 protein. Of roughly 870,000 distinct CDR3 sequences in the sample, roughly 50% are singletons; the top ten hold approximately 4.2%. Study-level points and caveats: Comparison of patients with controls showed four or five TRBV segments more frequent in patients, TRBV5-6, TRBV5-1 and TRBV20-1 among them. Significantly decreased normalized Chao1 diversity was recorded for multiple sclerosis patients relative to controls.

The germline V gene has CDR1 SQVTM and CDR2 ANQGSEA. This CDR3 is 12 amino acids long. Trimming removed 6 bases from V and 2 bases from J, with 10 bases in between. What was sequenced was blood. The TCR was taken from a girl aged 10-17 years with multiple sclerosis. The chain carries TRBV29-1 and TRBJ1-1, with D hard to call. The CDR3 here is CSVRTFNTEAFF. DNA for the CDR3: TGCAGCGTCCGGACCTTCAACACTGAAGCTTTCTTT. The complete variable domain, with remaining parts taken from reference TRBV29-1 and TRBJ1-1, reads SAVISQKPSRDICQRGTSLTIQCQVDSQVTMMFWYRQQPGQSLTLIATANQGSEATYESGFVIDKFPISRPNLTFSTLTVSNMSPEDSSIYLCSVRTFNTEAFFGQGTRLTVV.